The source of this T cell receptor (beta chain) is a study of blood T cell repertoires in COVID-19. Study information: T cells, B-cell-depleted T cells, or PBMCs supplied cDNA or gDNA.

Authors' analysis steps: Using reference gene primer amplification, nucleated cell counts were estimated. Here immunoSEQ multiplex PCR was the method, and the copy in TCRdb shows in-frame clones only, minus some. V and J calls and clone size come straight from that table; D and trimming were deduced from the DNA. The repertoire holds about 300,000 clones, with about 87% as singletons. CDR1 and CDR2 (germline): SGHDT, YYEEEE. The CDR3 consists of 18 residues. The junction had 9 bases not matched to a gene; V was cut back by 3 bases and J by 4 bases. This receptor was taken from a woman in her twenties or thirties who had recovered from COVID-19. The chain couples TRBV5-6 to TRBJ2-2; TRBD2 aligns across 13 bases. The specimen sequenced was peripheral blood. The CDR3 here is CASSSGTSGVESTGELFF. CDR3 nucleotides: TGTGCCAGCAGCTCCGGGACTAGCGGGGTAGAGTCCACCGGGGAGCTGTTTTTT.